This T cell receptor beta chain was captured in a study of shared clonotypes between healthy human individuals. Study findings and constraints: The expectation was that sequencing depth would affect clonotype sharing among donors. Owing to a small donor count, the genetic and exposure-history diversity represented was limited.

V was clipped by 5 bases and J by 9 bases; unmatched bases: 6. Germline-derived CDR1 and CDR2 are MDHEN and SYDVKM. The CDR3 loop spans 15 amino acids. Deep was the level used in running the assay. Method: immunoSEQ multiplex PCR; TCRdb's copy keeps in-frame clones and lacks some. The data show about half a million clones, around 73% seen once. Note on this clone: Its antigen is as yet unknown.

The unsorted samples had around 88 million PBMCs used for genomic DNA. This TCR came from a woman aged 40 to 49 in good health. Some clones in this sample may be carry-over from other donors' samples. The gene calls are TRBV28 and TRBJ2-1; 14 nucleotides match TRBD2. Specimen: PBMCs. CDR3 sequence: CASSPGLAGVGEQFF. The CDR3 coding sequence is TGTGCCAGCAGTCCGGGACTAGCGGGAGTAGGTGAGCAGTTCTTC. The full variable domain, rest sourced from reference TRBV28 and TRBJ2-1, is DVKVTQSSRYLVKRTGEKVFLECVQDMDHENMFWYRQDPGLGLRLIYFSYDVKMKEKGDIPEGYSVSREKKERFSLILESASTNQTSMYLCASSPGLAGVGEQFFGPGTRLTVL.